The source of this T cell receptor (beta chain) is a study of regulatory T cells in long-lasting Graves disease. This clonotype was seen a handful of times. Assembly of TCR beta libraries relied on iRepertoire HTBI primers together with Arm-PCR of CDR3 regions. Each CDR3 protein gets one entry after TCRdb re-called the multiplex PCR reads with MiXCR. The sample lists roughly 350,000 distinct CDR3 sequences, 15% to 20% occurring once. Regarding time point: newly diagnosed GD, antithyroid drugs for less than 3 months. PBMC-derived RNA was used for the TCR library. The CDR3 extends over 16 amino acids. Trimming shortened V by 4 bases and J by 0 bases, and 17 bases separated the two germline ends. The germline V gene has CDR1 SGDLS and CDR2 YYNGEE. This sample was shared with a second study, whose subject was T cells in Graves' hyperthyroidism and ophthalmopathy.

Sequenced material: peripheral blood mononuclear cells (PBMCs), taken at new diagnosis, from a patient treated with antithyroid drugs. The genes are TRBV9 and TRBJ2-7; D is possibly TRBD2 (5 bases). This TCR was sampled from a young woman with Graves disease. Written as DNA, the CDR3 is TGTGCCAGCAGCCCCCGACCAGCGGTTAGCTCCTACGAGCAGTACTTC. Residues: CASSPRPAVSSYEQYF.